This TCR beta chain originates from a study of breast tumors, draining lymph nodes, adjacent tissues. Broader study findings: Data only fit, rather than demonstrated, lymph node origin of most tumor T cells. Findings are consistent with lymph node origin and intratumoral expansion of most tumor T cells. Tumor repertoires ranked between lymph nodes and nontumor tissue in diversity, with V and J gene preferences. Compared with basal-like, luminal-like tumors shared significantly more repertoire with nontumor tissue.

On this clonotype: Antigen specificity is unknown.

TCRdb independently ran MiXCR on the multiplex PCR reads; one entry per CDR3 protein. The repertoire holds about 180,000 distinct CDR3 sequences, 30% to 35% seen once, with about 4.5% in the top ten. Germline lookup yields CDR1 SGHRS and CDR2 YFSETQ. V was pared by 4 bases and J by 5 bases, with 4 bases of the junction left unmatched. This CDR3 is built from 15 residues. The lymph nodes were axillary draining lymph nodes from breast cancer patients. The J gene is TRBJ2-2, the V gene TRBV5-1; TRBD2 aligns across 11 bases. This TCR was recovered from a female donor with breast cancer. Some clones in this sample may be carry-over from other donors' samples. The sequenced material came from axillary lymph node tissue. The CDR3 DNA reads as TGCGCCAGCAGCGTTAGCGGGAGGGTTACCGGGGAGCTGTTTTTT. Translation: CASSVSGRVTGELFF.